Each of the 22 T cell receptor beta chains below was sequenced from the same sample in a study of cytomegalovirus exposure and HLA in healthy donors. Assay: immunoSEQ multiplex PCR; the TCRdb copy retains only in-frame clones and omits some. This sample yields approximately 160,000 clones, of which roughly nine tenths are seen a single time; around 3.4% belongs to the top ten. Sequences were obtained from PBMCs. These receptors all stem from a woman younger than 30 in good health and CMV-seropositive.

The genes are TRBV7-9 and TRBJ1-4; D unresolved. The CDR3 is made up of 12 amino acids. Between the trimmed V and J ends, which lost 5 bases and 8 bases, there was a span of 9 bases. Germline assignment: CDR1 SEHNR and CDR2 FQNEAQ (reference sequence). The CDR3 protein is CASSPVVEKLFF. CDR3 nucleotide sequence: TGTGCCAGCAGCCCGGTCGTGGAAAAACTGTTTTTT.

CDR3 nucleotides: TGTGCCAGTAGGACGACAGGGAGCTCCTACGAGCAGTACTTC. Amino acids: CASRTTGSSYEQYF. The chain combines TRBV19 with TRBJ2-7; 7 bases are a match to TRBD1. With 6 bases clipped from V and 0 bases from J, the junction kept 5 bases outside the gene matches. This CDR3 has 14 residues. Germline V gives CDR1 LNHDA, CDR2 SQIVND (reference sequence).

The V call is TRBV11-3, the J call TRBJ2-7; D may be TRBD1 (5 bases). The CDR3 has 14 residues. The germline V and J ends were trimmed by 1 base and 4 bases, with 11 bases remaining between them. Germline CDR1 is SGHNT and CDR2 is YENEEA. CDR3 coding DNA: TGTGCCAGCAGCTTAGCTCAGGGAATATACGAGCAGTACTTC. This gives the protein CASSLAQGIYEQYF.

This clone showed up just a few times. CDR3 sequence: CASSLDGTGYEQYF. CDR3 in DNA: TGCGCCAGCAGCTTGGACGGGACAGGCTACGAGCAGTACTTC. The V gene is TRBV5-1, the J gene TRBJ2-7, with 8 bases lining up with TRBD1. This CDR3 is 14 amino acids long. The germline gives CDR1 SGHRS, CDR2 YFSETQ. Germline trimming cut 0 bases from V and 3 bases from J; bases unmatched to any gene: 2.

The rearrangement uses TRBV4-3 and TRBJ2-3, with TRBD1 as a possible D gene (6 bases). The CDR3 consists of 13 residues. The V gene lost 5 bases and the J gene lost 5 bases, with 11 bases spanning the gap. Germline V gives CDR1 LGHNA, CDR2 YSLEER. The CDR3 loop is CASSYTRGDTQYF. CDR3 bases: TGCGCCAGCAGCTATACCAGGGGAGATACGCAGTATTTT.

This rearrangement joins TRBV30 to TRBJ2-2; possibly TRBD1 for D (6 bases). Trimming took off 3 bases at V and 5 bases at J, with 10 bases between the two ends. The CDR3 has 13 residues. CDR1 GTSNPN and CDR2 SVGIG come from the germline V gene (reference sequence). The CDR3 sequence: CAWSRGGTGELFF. In DNA form, the CDR3 reads TGTGCCTGGAGCAGGGGCGGGACCGGGGAGCTGTTTTTT.

The chain combines TRBV30 with TRBJ1-1; 11 positions agree with TRBD1. V lost 5 bases to trimming and J lost 4 bases; unmatched junction nucleotides: 9. Germline assignment: CDR1 GTSNPN and CDR2 SVGIG (reference sequence). The CDR3 contains 15 residues. The CDR3 DNA follows: TGTGCCTGGGCAGGACAGGGGGCGATACGCACTGAAGCTTTCTTT. This encodes CAWAGQGAIRTEAFF. The whole variable domain, remainder taken from reference TRBV30 and TRBJ1-1, is SQTIHQWPATLVQPVGSPLSLECTVEGTSNPNLYWYRQAAGRGLQLLFYSVGIGQISSEVPQNLSASRPQDRQFILSSKKLLLSDSGFYLCAWAGQGAIRTEAFFGQGTRLTVV.

V gene TRBV4-3 combines with J gene TRBJ2-7; D might be TRBD2 (6 bases). The CDR3 totals 14 residues. Germline V lookup: CDR1 LGHNA, CDR2 YSLEER. Trimming removed 0 bases from V and 6 bases from J, with 12 bases in between. The CDR3 reads CASSQDRLVFEQYF. CDR3 coding DNA: TGCGCCAGCAGCCAAGATCGACTAGTTTTCGAGCAGTACTTC.

The gene calls are TRBV29-1 and TRBJ2-1, with D unresolved. Germline CDR1 SQVTM, CDR2 ANQGSEA. V was trimmed by 6 bases and J by 0 bases, leaving 12 bases between them. The CDR3 has 14 residues. The chain's CDR3 is CSVPAQPSYNEQFF. The CDR3 region has the DNA TGCAGCGTCCCAGCACAGCCCTCCTACAATGAGCAGTTCTTC.

CDR3 in amino acids: CSVPGGPSNTGELFF. The CDR3, as DNA: TGCAGCGTTCCCGGCGGGCCTTCGAACACCGGGGAGCTGTTTTTT. This rearrangement joins TRBV29-1 to TRBJ2-2, with a possible D match to TRBD2 (5 bases). Germline V gene lookup returns CDR1 SQVTM and CDR2 ANQGSEA. Trimming pared 5 bases from V and 0 bases from J, leaving 13 bases between. This CDR3 spans 15 amino acids.

V is TRBV10-3 and J is TRBJ1-1; 9 positions match TRBD1. Per the germline V gene, CDR1 is ENHRY and CDR2 is SYGVKD. V shed 4 bases and J 8 bases; nucleotides not matched to a gene: 2. CDR3 length equals 12 residues. The DNA for the CDR3 is TGTGCCATCAGTGGACAGGGGGGCGAAGCTTTCTTT. It translates to CAISGQGGEAFF.

The chain combines TRBV11-3 with TRBJ2-7, with D possibly TRBD1 on 5 matching bases. The germline V and J ends were trimmed by 1 base and 5 bases, with 6 bases remaining between them. From germline, CDR1 is SGHNT and CDR2 YENEEA. The length of the CDR3 is 12 residues. The CDR3 DNA is TGTGCCAGCAGCTTAGTGGGGCACGAGCAGTACTTC. Its protein product is CASSLVGHEQYF. Full variable domain (remainder filled in from reference TRBV11-3 and TRBJ2-7): EAGVVQSPRYKIIEKKQPVAFWCNPISGHNTLYWYLQNLGQGPELLIRYENEEAVDDSQLPKDRFSAERLKGVDSTLKIQPAELGDSAVYLCASSLVGHEQYFGPGTRLTVT.

The chain uses TRBV10-2 and TRBJ2-1; D is unclear. The CDR3 has 15 amino acids. Trimming left V 3 bases short and J 0 bases short, with 9 bases between. Germline CDR1 and CDR2: WSHSY and SAAADI. CDR3 amino acids: CASSDLAPSYNEQFF. Written as DNA, the CDR3 is TGCGCCAGCAGTGACCTCGCGCCCTCCTACAATGAGCAGTTCTTC.

The chain is built from TRBV27 and TRBJ2-1, with 14 bases matching TRBD2. Germline values: CDR1 MNHEY, CDR2 SMNVEV (reference sequence). The CDR3 contains 19 residues. V lost 2 bases, J lost 4 bases, and 10 bases stayed unmatched. CDR3 nucleotide sequence: TGTGCCAGCAGTTTAGTGGGACTAGCGGGAGAACAGCCTTACAATGAGCAGTTCTTC. Its protein product is CASSLVGLAGEQPYNEQFF.

The chain recombines TRBV4-1 with TRBJ2-3, with TRBD2 matching over 12 bases. Germline CDR1 and CDR2: MGHRA and YSYEKL. The length of the CDR3 is 17 residues. With 4 bases clipped from V and 3 bases from J, the junction kept 8 bases outside the gene matches. The CDR3 bases are TGCGCCAGCAGCCCCGGACTAGCGGGACTTACAACAGATACGCAGTATTTT. Amino acid sequence: CASSPGLAGLTTDTQYF.

The chain employs TRBV4-3 and TRBJ2-1, with a weak D call TRBD1 (6 bases). This CDR3 is 16 amino acids long. Deletions cut 2 bases from V and 3 bases from J, with 14 bases between. Germline V gene lookup returns CDR1 LGHNA and CDR2 YSLEER. The DNA of the CDR3 is TGCGCCAGCAGCCAAACCGTACAGGGCCGCTACAATGAGCAGTTCTTC. Residues: CASSQTVQGRYNEQFF.

This clone was counted between two and nine times. The genes are TRBV6-6 and TRBJ1-2; D ambiguous. V shed 0 bases and J shed 5 bases, with 10 bases lying between them. This CDR3 spans 14 amino acids. Germline CDR1 is MNHNY and CDR2 is SVGAGI (reference sequence). The CDR3 reads CASSYSEFAYGYTF. DNA for the CDR3: TGTGCCAGCAGTTACTCGGAGTTTGCGTATGGCTACACCTTC.

The V call is TRBV6-1, the J call TRBJ1-1, with TRBD1 matching over 7 bases. J gave up 0 bases and V 4 bases, and 8 bases lay outside the gene matches. This CDR3 region has 16 residues. The germline V gene encodes CDR1 MNHNS and CDR2 SASEGT. CDR3 DNA sequence: TGTGCCAGCAGTGTTGGGACAGCTATGATGAACACTGAAGCTTTCTTT. As protein: CASSVGTAMMNTEAFF.

The J gene is TRBJ2-3, the V gene TRBV28, with no clear D. This CDR3 spans 12 amino acids. The germline V gene has CDR1 MDHEN and CDR2 SYDVKM. Trimming removed 4 bases from V and 3 bases from J, with 5 bases in between. CDR3 nucleotides: TGTGCCAGCAGTTCCAGAACAGATACGCAGTATTTT. Its protein is CASSSRTDTQYF.

This chain uses TRBV6-5 with TRBJ1-3; a weak D match, TRBD1 (6 bases). There are 15 residues in the CDR3. Germline V lookup: CDR1 MNHEY, CDR2 SVGAGI. The V and J ends lost 2 bases and 3 bases respectively, with 11 bases between them. The CDR3 reads CASSYGTSRGNTIYF. The CDR3 DNA reads TGTGCCAGCAGTTACGGGACATCCCGTGGAAACACCATATATTTT.

The gene calls are TRBV5-6 and TRBJ1-4, with TRBD1 identical over 7 bases. The CDR3 is 16 amino acids. J lost 2 bases, V lost 2 bases, and 6 bases had no gene match. The germline gives CDR1 SGHDT, CDR2 YYEEEE. CDR3 protein: CASSFYDRATNEKLFF. Written as DNA, the CDR3 is TGTGCCAGCAGCTTTTACGACAGGGCGACTAATGAAAAACTGTTTTTT. The entire variable domain, with the rest obtained from reference TRBV5-6 and TRBJ1-4, is as follows: DAGVTQSPTHLIKTRGQQVTLRCSPKSGHDTVSWYQQALGQGPQFIFQYYEEEERQRGNFPDRFSGHQFPNYSSELNVNALLLGDSALYLCASSFYDRATNEKLFFGSGTQLSVL.

V usage is TRBV4-2 and J usage is TRBJ1-5; TRBD1 aligns across 8 bases. V gave up 0 bases and J gave up 6 bases; unmatched junction bases: 4. The V gene's germline CDR1 is LGHNA and CDR2 YNFKEQ. The CDR3 loop spans 15 amino acids. The CDR3 nucleotides read TGTGCCAGCAGCCAAGATTTAACAGGGGGTCAGCCCCAGCATTTT. Encoded protein: CASSQDLTGGQPQHF.